These T cell receptor beta chains were read from a single sample in a study of blood T cell repertoires in COVID-19. Clones were sequenced by immunoSEQ multiplex PCR, and TCRdb holds only the in-frame ones, with some missing. The table includes fewer than 150,000 clones, more than 70% detected once. Material: peripheral blood. Source of these receptors: a woman in her 70s who had recovered from COVID-19. Both conserved end residues are part of each CDR3. D genes are given only for firm matches. The size entry is marked missing in some rows and otherwise reads once, few, many or a size class.

few NA TRBJ1-2 TRBV6-1 CASSEIGANGYTF TGTGCCAGCAGTGAAATAGGGGCAAATGGCTACACCTTC
NA NA TRBJ1-4 TRBV7-2 CASSKNRAGEKLFF TGTGCCAGCAGCAAAAACAGGGCGGGTGAAAAACTGTTTTTT
NA TRBD1 TRBJ2-7 TRBV19 CASSIGGTGLLAEQYF TGTGCCAGTAGTATAGGAGGGACAGGGCTACTAGCCGAGCAGTACTTC
once TRBD2 TRBJ2-1 TRBV9 CASSPTGTSGYNEQFF TGTGCCAGCAGCCCCACCGGGACTAGCGGATACAATGAGCAGTTCTTC
NA TRBD2 TRBJ2-3 TRBV7-2 CASTPGTMMHTQYF TGTGCCAGCACCCCCGGGACTATGATGCATACGCAGTATTTT
NA NA TRBJ2-5 TRBV5-4 CASSPEGVRKTQYF TGTGCCAGCAGCCCGGAGGGAGTCCGGAAGACCCAGTACTTC
NA TRBD1 TRBJ1-2 TRBV9 CASSGQGDGGYTF TGTGCCAGCAGCGGACAGGGCGACGGTGGCTACACCTTC
NA NA TRBJ1-2 TRBV12-3/TRBV12-4 CASSSYSNYGYTF TGTGCCAGCAGTTCCTACTCAAACTATGGCTACACCTTC
NA TRBD1 TRBJ1-1 TRBV2 CASSEQGPGNTEAFF TGTGCCAGCAGCGAACAGGGGCCGGGGAACACTGAAGCTTTCTTT
NA TRBD1 TRBJ1-2 TRBV4-1 CASSHDWTGVGYTF TGCGCCAGCAGCCATGATTGGACAGGAGTTGGCTACACCTTC
NA NA TRBJ1-6 TRBV9 CASSSGTVRSPLHF TGTGCCAGCAGCTCCGGGACTGTGCGCTCACCCCTCCACTTT
NA NA TRBJ1-2 TRBV6-5 CASRIQGYYGYTF TGTGCCAGCAGGATACAGGGTTACTATGGCTACACCTTC
NA NA TRBJ1-2 TRBV4-1 CASSSPATGNYGYTF TGCGCCAGCAGCTCTCCTGCGACAGGAAACTATGGCTACACCTTC
NA TRBD2 TRBJ2-3 TRBV9 CASSVGLAGGGTDTQYF TGTGCCAGCAGCGTAGGACTAGCGGGAGGTGGAACAGATACGCAGTATTTT
NA NA TRBJ2-4 TRBV11-3 CASTLSVWGERAKNIQYF TGTGCCAGCACCCTTTCGGTCTGGGGGGAAAGAGCCAAAAACATTCAGTACTTC
once TRBD1 TRBJ2-2 TRBV4-3 CASSQRTGYTGELFF TGCGCCAGCAGCCAGAGGACAGGGTACACCGGGGAGCTGTTTTTT
NA NA TRBJ2-5 TRBV12-5 CASGLAQAWGLETQYF NA
NA NA TRBJ2-7 TRBV28 CASSLGKAGTYEQYF TGTGCCAGCAGCTTGGGAAAGGCAGGGACCTACGAGCAGTACTTC
NA NA TRBJ2-3 TRBV9 CASSPIGGTDTQYF TGTGCCAGCAGCCCGATCGGGGGCACAGATACGCAGTATTTT
NA TRBD1 TRBJ1-1 TRBV2 CASRTGENTEAFF TGTGCCAGCAGAACAGGGGAAAACACTGAAGCTTTCTTT
NA TRBD1 TRBJ2-2 TRBV19 CASSRGVRGTDLTGELFF TGTGCCAGTAGTCGAGGGGTCAGAGGGACAGACCTCACCGGGGAGCTGTTTTTT
NA NA TRBJ2-7 TRBV18 CASSPPAQGPGGQYF TGTGCCAGCTCACCACCTGCACAGGGTCCCGGTGGGCAGTACTTC
NA TRBD1 TRBJ1-1 TRBV27 CASSFGRQGMGEAFF TGTGCCAGCAGTTTCGGGAGACAGGGGATGGGTGAAGCTTTCTTT
NA TRBD1 TRBJ1-1 TRBV7-8 CASSSQGGDLTEAFF TGTGCCAGCAGCTCACAGGGGGGGGACCTCACTGAAGCTTTCTTT
NA NA TRBJ2-5 TRBV5-1 CASSPGTRETQYF TGCGCCAGCAGCCCTGGGACAAGGGAGACCCAGTACTTC
NA NA TRBJ2-3 TRBV19 CASSIDPLLGSGRTDTQYF TGTGCCAGTAGTATAGATCCCCTCCTTGGTAGCGGACGTACAGATACGCAGTATTTT
NA NA TRBJ1-2 TRBV4-1 CASSPLPGGNYGYTF TGCGCCAGCAGCCCCTTACCCGGGGGAAACTATGGCTACACCTTC
NA NA TRBJ2-2 TRBV21-1 CAIGTSGRSLGGGELFF TGTGCCATTGGGACTAGCGGGAGGTCCCTCGGGGGCGGGGAGCTGTTTTTT
NA TRBD1 TRBJ2-3 TRBV5-4 CASSPRDRVDTQYF TGTGCCAGCAGCCCCAGGGACAGGGTCGATACGCAGTATTTT
few NA TRBJ1-1 TRBV7-2 CASSPWRRVTEAFF TGTGCCAGCAGCCCCTGGAGAAGAGTCACTGAAGCTTTCTTT
once NA TRBJ2-7 TRBV19 CASTPVLGSSYEQYF TGTGCCAGTACGCCCGTGCTTGGGAGCTCCTACGAGCAGTACTTC
NA TRBD2 TRBJ2-7 TRBV7-2 CASSPSGRANEQYF TGTGCCAGCAGCCCTAGCGGGAGGGCCAACGAGCAGTACTTC
NA TRBD1 TRBJ2-6 TRBV2 CASTSTTGHMGGANVLTF TGTGCCAGCACCTCGACGACAGGGCACATGGGGGGGGCCAACGTCCTGACTTTC
few NA TRBJ2-2 TRBV24-1 CATSWGGAGTGELFF TGTGCCACCAGTTGGGGGGGCGCGGGCACCGGGGAGCTGTTTTTT
NA TRBD1 TRBJ1-6 TRBV5-4 CASSLQGANSPLHF TGTGCCAGCAGCTTGCAGGGGGCGAATTCACCCCTCCACTTT
NA TRBD1 TRBJ1-6 TRBV28 CASSLYPTGGIKNSPLHF TGTGCCAGCAGTTTATACCCAACAGGGGGCATTAAGAATTCACCCCTCCACTTT